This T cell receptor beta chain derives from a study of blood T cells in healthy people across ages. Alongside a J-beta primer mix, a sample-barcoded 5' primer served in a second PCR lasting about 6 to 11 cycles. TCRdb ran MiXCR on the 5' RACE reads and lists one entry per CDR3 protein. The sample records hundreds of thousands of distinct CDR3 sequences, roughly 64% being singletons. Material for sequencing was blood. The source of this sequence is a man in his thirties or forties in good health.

The CDR3 loop reads CASSSGDASNEQFF. In DNA, the CDR3 is TGCGCCAGCAGCTCCGGAGACGCCTCCAATGAGCAGTTCTTC. The J gene is TRBJ2-1, the V gene TRBV5-1, with D uncertain. Germline V gene sequence: CDR1 SGHRS, CDR2 YFSETQ. V dropped 3 bases and J dropped 6 bases, with 13 bases sitting between them. This CDR3 region has 14 residues.